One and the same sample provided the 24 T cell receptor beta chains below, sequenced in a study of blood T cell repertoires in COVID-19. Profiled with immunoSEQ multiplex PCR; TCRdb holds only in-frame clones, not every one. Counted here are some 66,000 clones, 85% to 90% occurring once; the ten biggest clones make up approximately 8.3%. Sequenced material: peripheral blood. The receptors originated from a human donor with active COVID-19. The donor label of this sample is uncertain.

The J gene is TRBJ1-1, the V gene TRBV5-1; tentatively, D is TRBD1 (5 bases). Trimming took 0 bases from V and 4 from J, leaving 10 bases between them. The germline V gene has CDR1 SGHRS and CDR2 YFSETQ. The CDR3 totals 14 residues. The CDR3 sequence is CASSLGSRATEAFF. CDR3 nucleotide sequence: TGCGCCAGCAGCTTGGGAAGCAGGGCCACTGAAGCTTTCTTT.

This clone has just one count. The DNA of the CDR3 is TGTGCCATCAGTGAGGCTCCGGGACAATTCTCCTACGAGCAGTACTTC. Protein product: CAISEAPGQFSYEQYF. The chain is built from TRBV10-3 and TRBJ2-7; D is perhaps TRBD1 (6 bases). The CDR3 has 16 amino acids. Germline V gives CDR1 ENHRY, CDR2 SYGVKD. Trimming shortened V by 2 bases and J by 0 bases, and 14 bases separated the two germline ends.

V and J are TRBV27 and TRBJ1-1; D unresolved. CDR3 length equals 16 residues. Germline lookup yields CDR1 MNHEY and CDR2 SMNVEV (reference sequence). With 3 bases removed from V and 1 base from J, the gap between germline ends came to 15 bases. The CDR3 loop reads CASSFLGELRNTEAFF. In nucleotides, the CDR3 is TGTGCCAGCAGTTTTCTGGGTGAACTAAGGAACACTGAAGCTTTCTTT.

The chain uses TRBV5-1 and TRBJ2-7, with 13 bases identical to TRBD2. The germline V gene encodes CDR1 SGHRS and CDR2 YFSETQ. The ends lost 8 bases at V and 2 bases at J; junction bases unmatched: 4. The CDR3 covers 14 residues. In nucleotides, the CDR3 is TGCGCCAGTCAGGGACTAGCGGGAACCTACGAGCAGTACTTC. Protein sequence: CASQGLAGTYEQYF.

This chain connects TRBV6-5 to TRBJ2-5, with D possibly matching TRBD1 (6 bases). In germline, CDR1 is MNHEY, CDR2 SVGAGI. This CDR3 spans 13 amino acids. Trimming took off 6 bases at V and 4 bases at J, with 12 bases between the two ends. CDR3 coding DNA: TGTGCCAGCAGGCGGACAGCCCTAGAGACCCAGTACTTC. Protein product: CASRRTALETQYF.

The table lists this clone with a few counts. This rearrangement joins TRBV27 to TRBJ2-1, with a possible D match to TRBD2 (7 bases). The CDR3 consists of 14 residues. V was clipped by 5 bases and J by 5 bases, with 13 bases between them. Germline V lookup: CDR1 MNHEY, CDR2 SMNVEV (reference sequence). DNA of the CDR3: TGTGCCAGCAGTCCCCCGGGGGGCCACAATGAGCAGTTCTTC. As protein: CASSPPGGHNEQFF.

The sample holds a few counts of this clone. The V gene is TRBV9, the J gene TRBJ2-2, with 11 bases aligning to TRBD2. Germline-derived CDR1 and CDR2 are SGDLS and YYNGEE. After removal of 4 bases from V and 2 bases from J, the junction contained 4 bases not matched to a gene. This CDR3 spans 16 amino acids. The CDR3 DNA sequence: TGTGCCAGCAGCTTCGGACTAGCGGGCAACACCGGGGAGCTGTTTTTT. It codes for CASSFGLAGNTGELFF.

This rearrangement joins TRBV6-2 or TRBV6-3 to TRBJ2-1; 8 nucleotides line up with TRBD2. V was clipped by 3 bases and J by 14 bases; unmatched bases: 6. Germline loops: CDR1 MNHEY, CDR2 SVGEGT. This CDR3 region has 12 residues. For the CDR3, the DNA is TGTGCCAGCAGTTATGGGCGGGAGGTGAAGTTCTTC. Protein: CASSYGREVKFF.

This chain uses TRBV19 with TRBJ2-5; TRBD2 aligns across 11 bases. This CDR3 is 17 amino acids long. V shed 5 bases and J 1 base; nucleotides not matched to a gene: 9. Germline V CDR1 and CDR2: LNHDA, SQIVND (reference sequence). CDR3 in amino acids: CASSLERTSGGQETQYF. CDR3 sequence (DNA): TGTGCCAGTAGTCTTGAGAGAACTAGCGGGGGCCAAGAGACCCAGTACTTC.

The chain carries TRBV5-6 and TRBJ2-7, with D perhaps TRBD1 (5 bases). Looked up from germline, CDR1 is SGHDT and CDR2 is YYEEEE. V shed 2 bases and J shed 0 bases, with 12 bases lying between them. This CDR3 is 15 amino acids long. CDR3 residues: CASSFGLTDSYEQYF. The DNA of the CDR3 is TGTGCCAGCAGCTTCGGATTGACAGACTCCTACGAGCAGTACTTC.

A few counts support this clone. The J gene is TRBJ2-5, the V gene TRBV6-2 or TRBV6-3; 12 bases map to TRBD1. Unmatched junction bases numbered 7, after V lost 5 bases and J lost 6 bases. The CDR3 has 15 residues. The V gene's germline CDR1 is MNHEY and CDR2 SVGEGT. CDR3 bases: TGTGCCAGCAGTCCCGGGACAGGGGGCCGACAGACCCAGTACTTC. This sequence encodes CASSPGTGGRQTQYF.

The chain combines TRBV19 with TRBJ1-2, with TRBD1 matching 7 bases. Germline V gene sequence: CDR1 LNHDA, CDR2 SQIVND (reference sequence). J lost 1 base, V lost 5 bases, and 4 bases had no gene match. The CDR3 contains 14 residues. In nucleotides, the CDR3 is TGTGCCAGTAGTCAGGCAGGGGGTAACTATGGCTACACCTTC. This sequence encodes CASSQAGGNYGYTF.

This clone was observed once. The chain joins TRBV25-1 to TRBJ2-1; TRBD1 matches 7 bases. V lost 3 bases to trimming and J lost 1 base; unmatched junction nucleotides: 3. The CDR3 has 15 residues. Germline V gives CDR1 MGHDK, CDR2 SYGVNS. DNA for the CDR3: TGTGCCAGCAGTGAGGGACAGCCTTCCTACAATGAGCAGTTCTTC. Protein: CASSEGQPSYNEQFF.

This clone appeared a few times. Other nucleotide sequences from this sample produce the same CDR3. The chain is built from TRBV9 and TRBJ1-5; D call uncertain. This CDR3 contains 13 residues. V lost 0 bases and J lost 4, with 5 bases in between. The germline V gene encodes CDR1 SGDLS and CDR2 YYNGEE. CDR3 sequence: CASSVDGNQPQHF. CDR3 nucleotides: TGTGCCAGCAGCGTAGACGGTAATCAGCCCCAGCATTTT.

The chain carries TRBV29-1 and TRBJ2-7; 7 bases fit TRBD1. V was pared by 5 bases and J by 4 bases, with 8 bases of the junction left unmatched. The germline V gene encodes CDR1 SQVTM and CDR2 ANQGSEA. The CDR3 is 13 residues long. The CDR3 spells CSVSTGTTYEQYF. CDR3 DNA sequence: TGCAGCGTTTCGACAGGGACCACTTACGAGCAGTACTTC.

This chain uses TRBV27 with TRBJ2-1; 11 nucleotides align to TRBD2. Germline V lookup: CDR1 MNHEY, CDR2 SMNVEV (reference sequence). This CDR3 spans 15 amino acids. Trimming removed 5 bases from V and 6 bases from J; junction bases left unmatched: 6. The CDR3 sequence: CASSHTSGGPNEQFF. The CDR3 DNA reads TGTGCCAGCAGTCACACTAGCGGGGGTCCCAATGAGCAGTTCTTC.

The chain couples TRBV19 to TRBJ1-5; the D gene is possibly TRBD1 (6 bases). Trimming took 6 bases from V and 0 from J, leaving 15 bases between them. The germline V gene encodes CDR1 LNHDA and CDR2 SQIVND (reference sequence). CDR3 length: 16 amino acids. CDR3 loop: CASRVPGHYSNQPQHF. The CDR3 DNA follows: TGTGCCAGTAGAGTCCCGGGACATTATAGCAATCAGCCCCAGCATTTT.

CDR3 bases: TGTGCCAGCAGCGCGTGGACAGGGGAAGGTGAGCAGTTCTTC. Amino acid sequence: CASSAWTGEGEQFF. V and J are TRBV9 and TRBJ2-1; 9 bases fit TRBD1. V was pared by 3 bases and J by 9 bases, with 7 bases of the junction left unmatched. Germline V gives CDR1 SGDLS, CDR2 YYNGEE. CDR3 size: 14 residues.

Written as DNA, the CDR3 is TGTGCCAGCAAACCGGGACAGACCTACAATGAGCAGTTCTTC. It specifies CASKPGQTYNEQFF. V is TRBV5-4 and J is TRBJ2-1, with TRBD1 matching over 7 bases. The CDR3 is 14 residues long. Germline assignment: CDR1 SGHNT and CDR2 YYREEE (reference sequence). After removal of 6 bases from V and 2 bases from J, the junction contained 5 bases not matched to a gene. Based on the CDR3 plus reference TRBV5-4 and TRBJ2-1, the full variable domain is ETGVTQSPTHLIKTRGQQVTLRCSSQSGHNTVSWYQQALGQGPQFIFQYYREEENGRGNFPPRFSGLQFPNYSSELNVNALELDDSALYLCASKPGQTYNEQFFGPGTRLTVL.

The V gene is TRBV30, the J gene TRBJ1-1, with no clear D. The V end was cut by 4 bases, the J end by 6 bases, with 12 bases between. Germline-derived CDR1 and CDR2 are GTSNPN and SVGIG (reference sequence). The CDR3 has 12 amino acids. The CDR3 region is CAWTAGDAEAFF. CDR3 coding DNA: TGTGCCTGGACAGCGGGCGACGCTGAAGCTTTCTTT. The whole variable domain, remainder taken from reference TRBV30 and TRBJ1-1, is SQTIHQWPATLVQPVGSPLSLECTVEGTSNPNLYWYRQAAGRGLQLLFYSVGIGQISSEVPQNLSASRPQDRQFILSSKKLLLSDSGFYLCAWTAGDAEAFFGQGTRLTVV.

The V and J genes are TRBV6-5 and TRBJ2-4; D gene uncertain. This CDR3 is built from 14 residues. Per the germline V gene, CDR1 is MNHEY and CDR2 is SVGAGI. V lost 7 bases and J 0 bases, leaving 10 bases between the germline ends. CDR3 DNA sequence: TGTGCCAGCATTATATACATAGCCAAAAACATTCAGTACTTC. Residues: CASIIYIAKNIQYF.

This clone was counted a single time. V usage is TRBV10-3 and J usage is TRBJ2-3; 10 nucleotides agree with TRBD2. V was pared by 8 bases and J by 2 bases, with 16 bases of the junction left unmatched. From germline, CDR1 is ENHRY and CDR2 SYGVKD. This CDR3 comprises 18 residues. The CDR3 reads CAISRFLEAGGPTDTQYF. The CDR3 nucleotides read TGTGCCATCTCACGGTTTTTGGAAGCGGGGGGGCCCACAGATACGCAGTATTTT.

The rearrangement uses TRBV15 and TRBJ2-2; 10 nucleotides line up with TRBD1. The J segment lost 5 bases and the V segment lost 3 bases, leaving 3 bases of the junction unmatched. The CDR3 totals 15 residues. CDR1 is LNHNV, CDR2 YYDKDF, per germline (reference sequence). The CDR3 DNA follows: TGTGCCACCAGCAGGGGACAGGGGCAGACCGGGGAGCTGTTTTTT. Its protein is CATSRGQGQTGELFF.

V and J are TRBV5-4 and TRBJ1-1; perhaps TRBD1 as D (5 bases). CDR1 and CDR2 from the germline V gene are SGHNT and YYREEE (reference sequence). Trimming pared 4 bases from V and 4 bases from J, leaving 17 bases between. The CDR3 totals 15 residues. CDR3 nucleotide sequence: TGTGCCAGCAGCAAACCCGGGGCGGAGGGCACTGAAGCTTTCTTT. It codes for CASSKPGAEGTEAFF.